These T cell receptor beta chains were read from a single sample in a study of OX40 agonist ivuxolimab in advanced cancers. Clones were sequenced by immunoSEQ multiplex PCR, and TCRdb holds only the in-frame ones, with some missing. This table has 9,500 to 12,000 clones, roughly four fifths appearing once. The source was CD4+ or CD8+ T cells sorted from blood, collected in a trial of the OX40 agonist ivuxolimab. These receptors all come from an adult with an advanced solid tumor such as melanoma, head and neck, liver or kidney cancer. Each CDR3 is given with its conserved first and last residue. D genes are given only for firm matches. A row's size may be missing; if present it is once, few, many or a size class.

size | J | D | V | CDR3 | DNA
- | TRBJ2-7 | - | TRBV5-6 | CASSSTGGGYEQYF | TGTGCCAGCAGCTCGACAGGTGGGGGCTACGAGCAGTACTTC
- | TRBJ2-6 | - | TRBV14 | CASSQGPGLRGANVLTF | TGTGCCAGCAGCCAAGGGCCGGGTTTAAGAGGGGCCAACGTCCTGACTTTC
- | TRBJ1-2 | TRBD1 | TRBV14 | CASSPGGAYGYTF | TGTGCCAGCAGCCCAGGGGGGGCCTATGGCTACACCTTC
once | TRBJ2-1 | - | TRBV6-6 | CASSYYNRDEQFF | TGTGCCAGCAGTTACTACAACAGGGATGAGCAGTTCTTC
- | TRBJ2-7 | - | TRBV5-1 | CASSYGTDSSYEQYF | TGCGCCAGCAGCTACGGGACGGATAGCTCCTACGAGCAGTACTTC
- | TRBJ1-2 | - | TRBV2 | CASSEVGANYGYTF | TGTGCCAGCAGTGAAGTCGGGGCTAACTATGGCTACACCTTC
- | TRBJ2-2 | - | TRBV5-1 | CASSYWTDTGELFF | TGCGCCAGCAGCTACTGGACTGACACCGGGGAGCTGTTTTTT
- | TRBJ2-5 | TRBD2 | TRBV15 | CATSRHTGWTGGETQYF | TGTGCCACCAGCAGACACACGGGGTGGACGGGGGGGGAGACCCAGTACTTC
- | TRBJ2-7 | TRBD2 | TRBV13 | CASSSGLAGLYEQYF | TGTGCCAGCAGCTCGGGACTAGCGGGCCTATACGAGCAGTACTTC
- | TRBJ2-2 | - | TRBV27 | CASSLIGGTGELFF | TGTGCCAGCAGTTTAATAGGGGGCACCGGGGAGCTGTTTTTT
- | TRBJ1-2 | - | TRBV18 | CASSPGTVEYGYTF | TGTGCCAGCTCACCCGGGACGGTGGAGTATGGCTACACCTTC
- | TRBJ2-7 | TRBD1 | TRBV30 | CAWSRAGTGAWGEQYF | TGTGCCTGGAGTAGGGCCGGGACAGGGGCATGGGGCGAGCAGTACTTC
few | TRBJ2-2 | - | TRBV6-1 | CASSELKTENTGELFF | TGTGCCAGCAGTGAGTTAAAGACTGAGAACACCGGGGAGCTGTTTTTT
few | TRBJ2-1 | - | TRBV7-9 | CASSLERGGVDKYNEQFF | TGTGCCAGCAGCTTAGAAAGGGGGGGTGTGGACAAATACAATGAGCAGTTCTTC
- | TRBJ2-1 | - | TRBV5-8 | CASGSHPSYNEQFF | TGTGCCAGCGGCAGTCACCCGTCCTACAATGAGCAGTTCTTC
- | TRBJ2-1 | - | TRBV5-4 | CASSSPTRGADNEQFF | TGTGCCAGCAGCTCCCCTACTAGGGGGGCCGACAATGAGCAGTTCTTC
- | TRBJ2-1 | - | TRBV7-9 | CASSLARDPNEQFF | TGTGCCAGCAGCTTAGCTCGGGACCCTAATGAGCAGTTCTTC
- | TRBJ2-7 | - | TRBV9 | CASSATDGDFYEQYF | TGTGCCAGCAGCGCGACAGACGGGGATTTCTACGAGCAGTACTTC
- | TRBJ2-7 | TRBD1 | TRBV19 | CASAPYTGASYEQYF | TGTGCCAGTGCCCCCTATACAGGGGCCTCCTACGAGCAGTACTTC
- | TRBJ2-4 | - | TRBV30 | CAWSALLAKNIQYF | TGTGCCTGGAGTGCCCTCCTAGCCAAAAACATTCAGTACTTC
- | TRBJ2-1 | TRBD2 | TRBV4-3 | CASSQRQERGSSYNEQFF | TGCGCCAGCAGCCAGAGACAGGAGCGGGGGAGCTCCTACAATGAGCAGTTCTTC
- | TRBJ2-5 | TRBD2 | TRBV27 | CASSTHSGTTETQYF | TGTGCCAGCAGTACCCACTCGGGGACTACAGAGACCCAGTACTTC
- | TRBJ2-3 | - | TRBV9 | CASSDGDTQYF | TGTGCCAGCAGCGATGGAGATACGCAGTATTTT
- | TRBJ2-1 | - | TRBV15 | CATSRDWENIYNEQFF | TGTGCCACCAGCAGAGATTGGGAGAACATCTACAATGAGCAGTTCTTC
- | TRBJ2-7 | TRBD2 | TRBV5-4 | CASSHSGEYEQYF | TGTGCCAGCAGTCACAGCGGGGAATACGAGCAGTACTTC
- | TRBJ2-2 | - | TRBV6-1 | CASRPPPGELFF | TGTGCCAGCAGGCCCCCACCCGGGGAGCTGTTTTTT
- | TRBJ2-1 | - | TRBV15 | CATSREEPSVNEQFF | TGTGCCACCAGCAGAGAGGAGCCTAGCGTCAATGAGCAGTTCTTC
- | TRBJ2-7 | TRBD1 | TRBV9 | CASSAGDSYEQYF | TGTGCCAGCAGCGCCGGGGACAGCTACGAGCAGTACTTC
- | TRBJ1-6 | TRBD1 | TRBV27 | CASQDRRNSPLHF | TGTGCCAGCCAGGACAGGCGAAATTCACCCCTCCACTTT
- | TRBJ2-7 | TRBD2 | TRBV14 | CASSPTSGNTYEQYF | TGTGCCAGCAGCCCGACTAGCGGGAACACCTACGAGCAGTACTTC
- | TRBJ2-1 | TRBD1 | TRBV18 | CASSPDRESTNEQFF | TGTGCCAGCTCGCCCGACAGGGAATCAACGAATGAGCAGTTCTTC
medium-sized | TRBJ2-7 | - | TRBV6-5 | CASSDGHTAYEQYF | TGTGCCAGCAGCGATGGGCACACCGCTTACGAGCAGTACTTC
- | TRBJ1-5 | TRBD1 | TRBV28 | CASTPGQGYFNLDQPQHF | TGTGCCAGCACCCCGGGACAGGGGTATTTTAATTTAGATCAGCCCCAGCATTTT
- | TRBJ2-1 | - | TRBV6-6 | CASSYSMEEASEQFF | TGTGCCAGCAGTTACTCGATGGAAGAGGCCAGTGAGCAGTTCTTC
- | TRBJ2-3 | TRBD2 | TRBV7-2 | CASSWVAGVTDTQYF | TGTGCCAGCAGCTGGGTAGCGGGAGTCACAGATACGCAGTATTTT
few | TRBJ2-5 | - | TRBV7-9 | CASIPAGSETQYF | TGTGCCAGCATCCCGGCCGGCTCCGAGACCCAGTACTTC
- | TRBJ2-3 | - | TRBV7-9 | CASSLGGRPTDTQYF | TGTGCCAGCAGCCTGGGGGGAAGGCCCACAGATACGCAGTATTTT